Listed here are 26 T cell receptor beta chains from one sample, sequenced in a study of Graves' ophthalmopathy and Graves' hyperthyroidism. RNA transcripts yielded amplified TCR beta CDR3 regions. First-round RT-PCR with HTBI primers preceded a second-round multiplex PCR. Via MiXCR, TCRdb re-called the multiplex PCR reads, giving one row per CDR3 protein. In the table there are around 600,000 distinct CDR3 sequences, about 38% of which are singletons. Sequenced: peripheral blood. These receptors were collected from an adult man with Graves' ophthalmopathy.

The V gene is TRBV24-1, the J gene TRBJ1-5, with 9 bases lining up with TRBD1. The CDR3 contains 14 residues. V shed 4 bases, J shed 7 bases, and the junction held 4 bases outside the gene matches. The germline V gene has CDR1 KGHDR and CDR2 SFDVKD. In DNA form, the CDR3 reads TGTGCCACCAGTGACGGGACAGGGTTCCAGCCCCAGCATTTT. Amino acids: CATSDGTGFQPQHF.

This chain joins TRBV2 and TRBJ1-5; D is undetermined. The CDR3 is 14 amino acids. Trimming cost V 8 bases and J 0 bases, with 11 bases left between them. Per the germline V gene, CDR1 is SNHLY and CDR2 is FYNNEI. CDR3 sequence (DNA): TGTGCCAGCTCACCAACCCGTAGCAATCAGCCCCAGCATTTT. Protein: CASSPTRSNQPQHF.

The chain combines TRBV7-9 with TRBJ2-5; 10 bases match TRBD2. V gave up 1 base and J gave up 5 bases; unmatched junction bases: 19. The CDR3 has 20 residues. Germline loops: CDR1 SEHNR, CDR2 FQNEAQ (reference sequence). CDR3 bases: TGTGCCAGCAGCTTAGGGGACATGGAAACAAGCGGGAGGGCCATGGAGACCCAGTACTTC. Its protein is CASSLGDMETSGRAMETQYF.

Concerning this clonotype itself: This may be a read error, as it is one base from a much larger clone. The chain couples TRBV5-4 to TRBJ2-5, with 11 bases aligning to TRBD2. The CDR3 sequence is 15 residues long. The germline V gene encodes CDR1 SGHNT and CDR2 YYREEE (reference sequence). Trimming at V came to 5 bases and at J to 5 bases, leaving 8 bases not matched to a gene. DNA for the CDR3: TGTGCCAGCAGTTACGCCCTAGCGGGGGGCGAGACCCAGTACTTC. Its protein product is CASSYALAGGETQYF.

This clonotype came up many times. The J gene is TRBJ1-5, the V gene TRBV12-3 or TRBV12-4; TRBD1 aligns across 7 bases. V dropped 4 bases and J dropped 5; count of bases not matched to a gene: 2. The CDR3 covers 13 residues. This CDR3 reads CASSSTGDQPQHF. The CDR3 nucleotides are TGTGCCAGCAGTTCTACAGGGGATCAGCCCCAGCATTTT.

This clonotype has a count of ten or more. The chain couples TRBV7-9 to TRBJ1-3; no definite D call. CDR3 length: 11 amino acids. The V gene's germline CDR1 is SEHNR and CDR2 FQNEAQ (reference sequence). The ends were cut back, 3 bases at V and 14 bases at J, with 11 bases in the middle. The CDR3 DNA sequence: TGTGCCAGCAGCTTCTTGGACTCCTTATATTTT. Residues: CASSFLDSLYF. The variable domain in full, completed from reference TRBV7-9 and TRBJ1-3, reads DTGVSQNPRHKITKRGQNVTFRCDPISEHNRLYWYRQTLGQGPEFLTYFQNEAQLEKSRLLSDRFSAERPKGSFSTLEIQRTEQGDSAMYLCASSFLDSLYFGEGSWLTVV.

The chain has TRBV25-1 and TRBJ1-2; 7 nucleotides agree with TRBD1. The CDR3 covers 11 residues. Germline V lookup: CDR1 MGHDK, CDR2 SYGVNS. CDR3 amino acids: CARVGQAYYTF. In DNA, the CDR3 is TGTGCTAGAGTCGGACAGGCTTACTACACCTTC.

This clonotype has ten or more counts. The chain uses TRBV19 and TRBJ2-2, with 8 bases fitting TRBD2. The germline V gene encodes CDR1 LNHDA and CDR2 SQIVND (reference sequence). Trimming at V came to 7 bases and at J to 3 bases, leaving 10 bases not matched to a gene. CDR3 length: 16 residues. The CDR3 DNA is TGTGCCAGTATGGGAGCGGGAGTGGCGCACACCGGGGAGCTGTTTTTT. The encoded protein is CASMGAGVAHTGELFF.

The chain uses TRBV5-1 and TRBJ2-7; D may be TRBD1 (5 bases). Trimming stripped 0 bases from V and 2 bases from J, with 12 bases between. Germline loops: CDR1 SGHRS, CDR2 YFSETQ. CDR3 length equals 15 residues. In DNA, the CDR3 is TGCGCCAGCAGCTTGGGTGGGATAGGGGCCTACGAGCAGTACTTC. This codes for CASSLGGIGAYEQYF.

In its sample, this clonotype was seen many times. The chain uses TRBV7-9 and TRBJ1-2; D is ambiguous. The germline V gene encodes CDR1 SEHNR and CDR2 FQNEAQ (reference sequence). The CDR3 is made up of 13 amino acids. V was trimmed by 3 bases and J by 8 bases, leaving 13 bases between them. The CDR3 loop reads CASSLEYRLGYTF. The DNA of the CDR3 is TGTGCCAGCAGCTTGGAGTATCGCCTAGGCTACACCTTC.

This clonotype was seen once. The V and J genes are TRBV7-9 and TRBJ2-7, with 7 bases matching TRBD2. Trimming at V came to 6 bases and at J to 6 bases, leaving 17 bases not matched to a gene. The CDR3 has 16 amino acids. CDR1 is SEHNR, CDR2 FQNEAQ, per germline (reference sequence). The CDR3 nucleotides are TGTGCCAGCAGTTACTTTATAGCCGGGAGGCTCGGCGAGCAGTACTTC. This translates into CASSYFIAGRLGEQYF.

This clonotype was counted many times. The genes are TRBV20-1 and TRBJ2-5, with 14 bases aligning to TRBD2. With 5 bases clipped from V and 4 bases from J, the junction kept 6 bases outside the gene matches. From germline, CDR1 is DFQATT and CDR2 SNEGSKA (reference sequence). The CDR3 is 15 residues long. CDR3 region: CSAPGTSGGGETQYF. DNA of the CDR3: TGCAGTGCTCCCGGGACTAGCGGGGGAGGAGAGACCCAGTACTTC.

This clonotype appeared many times. The rearrangement joins TRBV12-3 or TRBV12-4 to TRBJ1-3; D is possibly TRBD1 (5 bases). The CDR3 length is 15 residues. With 8 bases removed from V and 4 bases from J, the gap between germline ends came to 18 bases. The CDR3 DNA is TGTGCCAGCGGGGGGATTGGGGTTGTCGGAAACACCATATATTTT. Encoded protein: CASGGIGVVGNTIYF.

The V call is TRBV10-3, the J call TRBJ1-5; D is possibly TRBD1 (5 bases). Germline assignment: CDR1 ENHRY and CDR2 SYGVKD. The germline V and J ends were trimmed by 1 base and 11 bases, with 15 bases remaining between them. The CDR3 has 14 residues. For the CDR3, the DNA is TGTGCCATCAGTGAGTTTGTGGGGGGAGAGACCCAGCATTTT. It yields the protein CAISEFVGGETQHF.

This clonotype was counted ten times or more. The chain recombines TRBV7-9 with TRBJ1-6; D is uncertain. Germline loops: CDR1 SEHNR, CDR2 FQNEAQ (reference sequence). This CDR3 region has 14 residues. The ends were cut back, 2 bases at V and 0 bases at J, with 2 bases in the middle. The CDR3 spells CASSLSSYNSPLHF. DNA of the CDR3: TGTGCCAGCAGCTTAAGCTCCTATAATTCACCCCTCCACTTT.

This clonotype was detected ten times or more. The V gene is TRBV9, the J gene TRBJ2-5; 9 nucleotides align to TRBD1. The CDR3 totals 15 residues. With V trimmed by 3 bases and J by 1 base, 4 bases remained unmatched. CDR1 and CDR2 from the germline V gene are SGDLS and YYNGEE. CDR3 region: CASSAGTGSQETQYF. The CDR3 DNA reads as TGTGCCAGCAGCGCCGGGACAGGGAGCCAAGAGACCCAGTACTTC. Drawing the rest from reference TRBV9 and TRBJ2-5, the complete variable domain is DSGVTQTPKHLITATGQRVTLRCSPRSGDLSVYWYQQSLDQGLQFLIQYYNGEERAKGNILERFSAQQFPDLHSELNLSSLELGDSALYFCASSAGTGSQETQYFGPGTRLLVL.

There are many counts of this clonotype. V is TRBV5-1 and J is TRBJ1-1, with TRBD1 matching over 9 bases. With V trimmed by 4 bases and J by 3 bases, 7 bases remained unmatched. This CDR3 is built from 15 residues. From germline, CDR1 is SGHRS and CDR2 YFSETQ. CDR3 protein: CASSRQGEGDTEAFF. CDR3 coding DNA: TGCGCCAGCAGCCGACAGGGGGAGGGGGACACTGAAGCTTTCTTT.

This clonotype occurred a few times. V is TRBV12-3 or TRBV12-4 and J is TRBJ1-6; no reliable D call. This CDR3 is 14 amino acids long. V lost 6 bases and J 3 bases, leaving 9 bases between the germline ends. The chain's CDR3 is CASSGRIYNSPLHF. The CDR3 coding sequence is TGTGCCAGCAGCGGACGGATCTATAATTCACCCCTCCACTTT.

The rearrangement uses TRBV11-2 and TRBJ1-2; the D gene is possibly TRBD1 (6 bases). V lost 5 bases to trimming and J lost 14 bases, with 33 bases between them. The germline CDR1 and CDR2 sequences are SGHAT and FQNNGV. This CDR3 is built from 17 residues. CDR3 sequence: CASSPEPNTGDTWAYTF. CDR3 bases: TGTGCCAGCAGCCCCGAACCCAACACCGGGGACACCTGGGCGTATACCTTC.

The CDR3 coding sequence is TGTGCCAGCAGCTTATTCACGGTGGGGACAAGGCGGAAAGGTGAAGCTTTCTTT. It encodes CASSLFTVGTRRKGEAFF. The V and J genes are TRBV7-8 and TRBJ1-1; a weak D match, TRBD1 (6 bases). The CDR3 consists of 18 residues. V lost 2 bases and J lost 7, with 26 bases in between. Germline CDR1 SGHVS, CDR2 FQNEAQ.

This chain connects TRBV10-3 to TRBJ1-1; no clear D gene. CDR1 and CDR2 from the germline V gene are ENHRY and SYGVKD. This CDR3 spans 13 amino acids. The V gene lost 3 bases and the J gene lost 5 bases, with 10 bases spanning the gap. Here the CDR3 reads CAISEWVGTEAFF. The CDR3 DNA reads TGTGCCATCAGTGAATGGGTGGGGACTGAAGCTTTCTTT.

A note on this clonotype: This could be a read error, since a much larger clone is one nucleotide away. This chain joins TRBV7-9 and TRBJ2-5; tentative D call: TRBD2 (5 bases). The CDR3 loop spans 15 amino acids. CDR1 is SEHNR, CDR2 FQNEAQ, per germline (reference sequence). The CDR3 spells CASSLGGRFKETQYF. CDR3 DNA sequence: TGCGCCAGCAGCTTGGGCGGGCGGTTCAAAGAGACCCAGTACTTC.

The chain joins TRBV12-5 to TRBJ2-5; 7 bases map to TRBD1. The CDR3 sequence is 15 residues long. Germline values: CDR1 LGHNT, CDR2 FRNRAP. J was trimmed by 1 base and V by 2 bases; bases with no gene match: 4. The CDR3 region has the DNA TGTGCTAGTGGTTTGCCCGGGACAGTCCAAGAGACCCAGTACTTC. Translated: CASGLPGTVQETQYF.

This clonotype was detected only a few times. This chain connects TRBV28 to TRBJ1-1, with TRBD1 as a possible D gene (5 bases). The CDR3 has 15 residues. In germline, CDR1 is MDHEN, CDR2 SYDVKM. V lost 1 base to trimming and J lost 4 bases, with 13 bases between them. As DNA, the CDR3 is TGTGCCAGCAGTTTATACCCTCGGAGGGGCACTGAAGCTTTCTTT. This sequence encodes CASSLYPRRGTEAFF.

This clonotype has ten or more counts. The J gene is TRBJ1-5, the V gene TRBV7-9; the D is unclear. Germline loops: CDR1 SEHNR, CDR2 FQNEAQ (reference sequence). This CDR3 is 15 amino acids long. V lost 3 bases and J lost 3, with 12 bases in between. CDR3 loop: CASSLFAGNNQPQHF. The CDR3 DNA reads TGTGCCAGCAGCTTGTTCGCAGGAAACAATCAGCCCCAGCATTTT. Filled out from reference TRBV7-9 and TRBJ1-5, the complete variable domain reads DTGVSQNPRHKITKRGQNVTFRCDPISEHNRLYWYRQTLGQGPEFLTYFQNEAQLEKSRLLSDRFSAERPKGSFSTLEIQRTEQGDSAMYLCASSLFAGNNQPQHFGDGTRLSIL.

The rearrangement joins TRBV7-9 to TRBJ2-5; D is undetermined. Germline V gene data show CDR1 as SEHNR and CDR2 as FQNEAQ (reference sequence). The V gene lost 0 bases and the J gene lost 2 bases, with 13 bases spanning the gap. The CDR3 has 16 amino acids. Here the CDR3 reads CASSLARRSGQETQYF. CDR3 nucleotides: TGTGCCAGCAGCTTAGCCAGGCGGAGTGGGCAAGAGACCCAGTACTTC.